This T cell receptor beta chain stems from a study of T cells after yellow fever vaccination. Of note for this clonotype: Its specificity is unknown.

After removal of 2 bases from V and 4 bases from J, the junction contained 3 bases not matched to a gene. Germline loops: CDR1 SGHTA, CDR2 FQGNSA. This CDR3 spans 14 amino acids. Study conclusions and caveats: Compared with primary, the secondary response was weaker and peaked at day 5, not 15. The booster response re-showed most primary clones: approximately 95% CD4, roughly 91% CD8.

Conversion of TCR transcripts into cDNA relied on 5'RACE template switching, which added a universal primer site and UMIs. In TCRdb, the 5' RACE reads were re-called with MiXCR into one record per CDR3 protein. The sample yields fewer than 500,000 distinct CDR3 sequences, approximately 18% seen once. The receptor was derived from a man in his late teens or twenties who received the YFV17D yellow fever vaccine. Sequenced material: PBMCs, taken before the yellow fever booster vaccination. V is TRBV7-2 and J is TRBJ2-7, with 9 bases fitting TRBD2. The CDR3 bases are TGTGCCAGCAGCTTATATCTAGCGGGGTACGAGCAGTACTTC. Translating gives CASSLYLAGYEQYF.